A selection of T cell receptor beta chains follows, all from one sample in a study of memory B cells and T cells in multiple sclerosis. Their antigens remain unidentified. TCRdb's copy holds only in-frame clones and misses some; the assay was immunoSEQ multiplex PCR. This sample has approximately 32,000 clones, with 86% found just once. Sequences were obtained from PBMCs from blood kept in culture. The receptors were gathered from a human donor with multiple sclerosis. CDR3s include the opening cysteine and the closing phenylalanine or tryptophan. A D gene is named only where the DNA matches it firmly. A clone size is listed for some rows: how often the clone was seen (once, few, many), or a class if it is expanded.

>NA|TRBJ2-3|TRBV5-1|NA
TGCGCCAGCAGCTTGGAGGATACGCAGTATTTT
CASSLEDTQYF
>TRBD1|TRBJ2-5|TRBV5-4|NA
TGTGCCAGCAGCGGACGGGGACCGGGACAGGGGGCTTTGAAGACCCAGTACTTC
CASSGRGPGQGALKTQYF
>NA|TRBJ1-1|TRBV2|few
TGTGCCAGCAGGACCACCCTGACAGGACTAAACACTGAAGCTTTCTTT
CASRTTLTGLNTEAFF
>NA|TRBJ2-3|TRBV29-1|few
TGCAGCGTTGGGGGCACAGATACGCAGTATTTT
CSVGGTDTQYF
>TRBD1|TRBJ1-1|TRBV5-4|NA
TGTGCCAGCAGCCTTGGGACAGGGAACACTGAAGCTTTCTTT
CASSLGTGNTEAFF
>TRBD1|TRBJ2-7|TRBV6-1|NA
TGTGCCAGCAGAGGGACAGGGGATTACGAGCAGTACTTC
CASRGTGDYEQYF
>TRBD1|TRBJ2-7|TRBV15|NA
TGTGCCACCAGCGGTAGGGGACAGGGCAACTACGAGCAGTACTTC
CATSGRGQGNYEQYF
>TRBD2|TRBJ2-1|TRBV15|NA
TGTGCCACCAGCAGACGAACTCGACTGACTAGCGGGGACAATGAGCAGTTCTTC
CATSRRTRLTSGDNEQFF
>TRBD1|TRBJ2-2|TRBV6-1|NA
TGTGCCAGCAGTGAAGCGCCTCAGGGGGCCGGGGAGCTGTTTTTT
CASSEAPQGAGELFF
>NA|TRBJ2-2|TRBV6-1|NA
TGTGCCAGCAGTGACGGTTTTCACGGGGAGCTGTTTTTT
CASSDGFHGELFF
>TRBD1|TRBJ2-1|TRBV5-4|NA
TGTGCCAGCAGGAAACCGGGACAGACCTACAATGAGCAGTTCTTC
CASRKPGQTYNEQFF
>NA|TRBJ2-7|TRBV28|NA
TGTGCCAGCAGTCGGGTATACGAGCAGTACTTC
CASSRVYEQYF
>NA|TRBJ1-1|TRBV6-6|NA
TGTGCCACAGTGGGCGCGGCTGAAGCTTTCTTT
CATVGAAEAFF
>NA|TRBJ1-5|TRBV5-4|once
TGTGCCAGCAGCACCGGGTTAAGTCAGCCCCAGCATTTT
CASSTGLSQPQHF
>TRBD2|TRBJ2-7|TRBV2|NA
TGTGCCAGCAGTGAGGACCTAGCGGGACCTACCTACGAGCAGTACTTC
CASSEDLAGPTYEQYF
>NA|TRBJ2-1|TRBV28|few
TGTGCCAGCACCTCCGGGGTCTGGCTGCAGTTCTTC
CASTSGVWLQFF
>NA|TRBJ1-2|TRBV6-5|NA
TGTGCCAGCAAAGACCTGGAATCCTACGGCTACACCTTC
CASKDLESYGYTF
>NA|TRBJ1-2|TRBV28|NA
TGTGCCAGCAGTTCACAGGGCCGGCTTAACTATGGCTACACCTTC
CASSSQGRLNYGYTF
>TRBD2|TRBJ2-7|TRBV11-2|once
TGTGCCAGCAGCTTAGGAGCGGGGATTTACGAGCAGTACTTC
CASSLGAGIYEQYF
>NA|TRBJ2-7|TRBV27|NA
TGTGCCAGCAGTTTTCGGAGGGCTTCCGGATCCTACGAGCAGTACTTC
CASSFRRASGSYEQYF
>NA|TRBJ2-7|TRBV5-4|NA
TGTGCCAGCAGTTTATTGGGCGTTACCTACGAGCAGTACTTC
CASSLLGVTYEQYF
>NA|TRBJ1-2|TRBV4-1|NA
TGCGCCAGCAGCCCCGGGACCCTTTATAACTATGGCTACACCTTC
CASSPGTLYNYGYTF
>NA|TRBJ2-1|TRBV5-4|NA
TGTGCCAGCAGCTCCGGAAACGGCAATGAGCAGTTCTTC
CASSSGNGNEQFF